The present T cell receptor (beta chain) was sequenced within a study of PD-1 blockade in classical Hodgkin lymphoma. Findings and caveats of the study: Repertoire difference causes, possibly disease activity or prior therapy, remain undefined.

The method was immunoSEQ multiplex PCR; TCRdb's version includes in-frame clones alone and lacks a portion of them. This sample has about 19,000 clones, with over 65% found just once. The time point was: cycle 4 day 1 (C4D1), after more than five weeks of nivolumab. Every patient relapsed after autologous stem cell transplantation, and brentuximab vedotin exposure varied. Isolation of CD4+ T cells from thawed PBMCs was performed by magnetic negative selection. Best responses were complete response, partial response or progressive disease. V gave up 5 bases and J gave up 10 bases, with 15 bases separating them. The CDR3 length is 12 residues. Germline-derived CDR1 and CDR2 are SGHDT and YYEEEE. Remarks on this clone: Its matching antigen is unknown.

The receptor was isolated from a human donor with classical Hodgkin lymphoma. V and J are TRBV5-6 and TRBJ1-1; D is possibly TRBD1 (6 bases). This specimen was CD4+ T cells from blood, taken before the fourth cycle of nivolumab. This chain's CDR3 is CASRRQDGAAFF. For the CDR3, the DNA is TGTGCCAGCAGGCGACAGGACGGCGCAGCTTTCTTT.